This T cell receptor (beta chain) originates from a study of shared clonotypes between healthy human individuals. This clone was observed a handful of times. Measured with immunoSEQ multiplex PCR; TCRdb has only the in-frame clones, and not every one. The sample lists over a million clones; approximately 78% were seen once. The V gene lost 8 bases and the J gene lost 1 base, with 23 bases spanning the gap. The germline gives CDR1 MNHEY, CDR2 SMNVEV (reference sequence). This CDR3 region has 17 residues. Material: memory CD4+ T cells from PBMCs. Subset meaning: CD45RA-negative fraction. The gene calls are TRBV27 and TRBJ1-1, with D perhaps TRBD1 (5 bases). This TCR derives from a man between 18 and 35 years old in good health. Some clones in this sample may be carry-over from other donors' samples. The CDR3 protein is CASGELGVWNTNTEAFF. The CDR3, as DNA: TGTGCCAGCGGTGAACTAGGGGTCTGGAATACGAACACTGAAGCTTTCTTT.